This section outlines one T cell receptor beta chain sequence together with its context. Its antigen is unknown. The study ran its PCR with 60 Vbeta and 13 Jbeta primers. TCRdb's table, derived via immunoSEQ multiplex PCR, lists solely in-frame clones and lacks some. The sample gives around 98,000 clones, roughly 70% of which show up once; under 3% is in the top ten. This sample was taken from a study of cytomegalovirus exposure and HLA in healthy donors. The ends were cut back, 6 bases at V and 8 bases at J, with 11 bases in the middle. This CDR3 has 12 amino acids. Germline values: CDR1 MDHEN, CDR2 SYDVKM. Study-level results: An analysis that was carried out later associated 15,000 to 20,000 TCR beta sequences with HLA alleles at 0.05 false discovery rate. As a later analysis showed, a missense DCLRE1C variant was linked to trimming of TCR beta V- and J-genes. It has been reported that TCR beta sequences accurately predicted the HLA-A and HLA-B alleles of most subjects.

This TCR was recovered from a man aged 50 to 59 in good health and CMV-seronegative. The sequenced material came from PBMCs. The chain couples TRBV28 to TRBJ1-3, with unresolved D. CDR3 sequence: CASSSQRDTIYF. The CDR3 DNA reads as TGTGCCAGCAGCAGCCAGAGGGACACCATATATTTT.